One and the same sample provided the 13 T cell receptor beta chains below, sequenced in a study of cytomegalovirus exposure and HLA in healthy donors. The PCR employed 60 Vbeta primers together with 13 Jbeta primers. The method was immunoSEQ multiplex PCR; TCRdb's version includes in-frame clones alone and lacks a portion of them. This table has under 150,000 clones, 78% appearing once. The sequencing input was PBMCs. Every receptor here comes from a woman between 35 and 50 years old in good health and CMV-seronegative.

The chain links TRBV5-1 to TRBJ2-2; D might be TRBD2 (6 bases). The CDR3 consists of 14 residues. In germline, CDR1 is SGHRS, CDR2 YFSETQ. Trimming left V 4 bases short and J 0 bases short, with 7 bases between. This CDR3 reads CASSSGPNTGELFF. CDR3 DNA sequence: TGCGCCAGCAGCAGCGGGCCGAACACCGGGGAGCTGTTTTTT.

The chain couples TRBV27 to TRBJ2-7; TRBD2 aligns across 12 bases. Germline V lookup: CDR1 MNHEY, CDR2 SMNVEV (reference sequence). This CDR3 comprises 19 residues. Losses at the gene ends were 4 bases for V and 4 bases for J; bases not matched to a gene: 17. CDR3 protein: CASSSHPLAGGQVGYEQYF. CDR3 nucleotides: TGTGCCAGCAGTTCTCACCCACTAGCGGGGGGACAGGTGGGGTACGAGCAGTACTTC.

This clone has more than one count but fewer than ten. The V and J genes are TRBV21-1 and TRBJ1-1; TRBD1 reflects the table's D call only, with no check against the DNA. TRBV21-1 is termed a pseudogene. This CDR3 is built from 18 residues. CDR3 in DNA: TGTGCCAGCAGCACGACGTGGGGCCCCAGTGCAGGACGCACTGAAGCTTTCTTT. Protein: CASSTTWGPSAGRTEAFF.

A single count supports this clone. This sequence joins TRBV30 and TRBJ2-7; D not certain. Germline V gene lookup returns CDR1 GTSNPN and CDR2 SVGIG (reference sequence). CDR3 length: 11 amino acids. The ends were cut back, 2 bases at V and 5 bases at J, with 7 bases in the middle. The CDR3 nucleotides are TGTGCCTGGAGTTTACGGGACGAGCAGTACTTC. It is translated as CAWSLRDEQYF.

The CDR3 DNA reads as TGTGCCAGCAGCCCGTTAGCGGGAAGCGATGAGCAGTTCTTC. Translating gives CASSPLAGSDEQFF. The rearrangement joins TRBV7-3 to TRBJ2-1; 8 nucleotides match TRBD2. The CDR3 extends over 14 amino acids. Germline V gene data show CDR1 as SGHTA and CDR2 as FQGTGA. V was pared by 5 bases and J by 8 bases, with 8 bases of the junction left unmatched.

This clone appeared a few times. The chain combines TRBV10-2 with TRBJ2-7; possibly TRBD1 for D (5 bases). CDR3 length: 12 residues. Between the trimmed V and J ends, which lost 5 bases and 7 bases, there was a span of 12 bases. Looked up from germline, CDR1 is WSHSY and CDR2 is SAAADI. The CDR3 spells CASSRREREQYF. CDR3 sequence (DNA): TGCGCCAGCAGTCGCAGGGAAAGGGAGCAGTACTTC.

The chain links TRBV27 to TRBJ2-7; D gene unclear. This CDR3 spans 12 amino acids. V gave up 3 bases and J gave up 5 bases, with 8 bases separating them. Germline V gives CDR1 MNHEY, CDR2 SMNVEV (reference sequence). CDR3 loop: CASSLFQDEQYF. The CDR3 nucleotides are TGTGCCAGCAGTTTGTTCCAGGACGAGCAGTACTTC.

The chain joins TRBV28 to TRBJ2-5, with 7 positions matching TRBD2. The germline gives CDR1 MDHEN, CDR2 SYDVKM. Unmatched junction bases numbered 10, after V lost 10 bases and J lost 5 bases. The CDR3 has 13 residues. The CDR3 sequence is CATRTGGSETQYF. CDR3 DNA sequence: TGTGCCACCCGGACGGGAGGCTCGGAGACCCAGTACTTC.

The sample holds one count of this clone. V gene TRBV27 combines with J gene TRBJ2-5; 15 bases match TRBD2. Per the germline V gene, CDR1 is MNHEY and CDR2 is SMNVEV (reference sequence). The CDR3 extends over 16 amino acids. Unmatched junction bases numbered 5, after V lost 5 bases and J lost 4 bases. Here the CDR3 reads CASSHGLAGGRETQYF. The CDR3 coding sequence is TGTGCCAGCAGTCACGGACTAGCGGGGGGGCGAGAGACCCAGTACTTC.

The gene calls are TRBV19 and TRBJ1-3, with D tentatively TRBD1 (6 bases). V lost 10 bases and J 0 bases, leaving 31 bases between the germline ends. Germline loops: CDR1 LNHDA, CDR2 SQIVND (reference sequence). The CDR3 length is 20 residues. CDR3 residues: CANPPPSGGLESGSGNTIYF. As DNA, the CDR3 is TGTGCCAACCCTCCTCCAAGCGGGGGCCTTGAATCGGGCTCTGGAAACACCATATATTTT.

V is TRBV19 and J is TRBJ1-2; D is undetermined. This CDR3 contains 16 residues. The V and J ends lost 6 bases and 3 bases respectively, with 20 bases between them. The germline V gene encodes CDR1 LNHDA and CDR2 SQIVND (reference sequence). This CDR3 reads CASSGGRARGDYGYTF. The CDR3, as DNA: TGTGCCAGTAGCGGAGGGCGGGCCCGTGGAGACTATGGCTACACCTTC.

The chain carries TRBV2 and TRBJ2-7; no clear D. The CDR3 has 9 amino acids. Germline lookup yields CDR1 SNHLY and CDR2 FYNNEI. Trimming pared 10 bases from V and 4 bases from J, leaving 5 bases between. The CDR3 nucleotides read TGTGCCACCGGGTACGAGCAGTACTTC. Translated, it gives CATGYEQYF.

The J gene is TRBJ2-1, the V gene TRBV10-3; 7 bases map to TRBD1. The junction had 6 bases not matched to a gene; V was cut back by 0 bases and J by 7 bases. Germline V CDR1 and CDR2: ENHRY, SYGVKD. This CDR3 comprises 15 residues. The CDR3 is CAISESQTGSNEQFF. Here the CDR3 DNA reads TGTGCCATCAGTGAGTCCCAGACAGGGAGTAATGAGCAGTTCTTC.